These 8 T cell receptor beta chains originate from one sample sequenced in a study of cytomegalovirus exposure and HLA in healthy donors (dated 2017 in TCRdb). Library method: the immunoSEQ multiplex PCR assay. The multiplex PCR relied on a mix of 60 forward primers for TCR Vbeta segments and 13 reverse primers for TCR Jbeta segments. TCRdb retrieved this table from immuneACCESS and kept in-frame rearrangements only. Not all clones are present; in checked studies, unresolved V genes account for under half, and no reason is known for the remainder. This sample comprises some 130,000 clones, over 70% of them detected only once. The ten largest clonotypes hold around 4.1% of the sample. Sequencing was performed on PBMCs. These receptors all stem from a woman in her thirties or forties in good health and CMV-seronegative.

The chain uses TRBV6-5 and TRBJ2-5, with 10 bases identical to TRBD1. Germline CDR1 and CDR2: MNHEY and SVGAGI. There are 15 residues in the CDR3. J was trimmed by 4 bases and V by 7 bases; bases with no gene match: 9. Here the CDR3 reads CASNRDRGRVETQYF. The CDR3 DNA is TGTGCCAGCAACCGGGACAGGGGTCGGGTAGAGACCCAGTACTTC.

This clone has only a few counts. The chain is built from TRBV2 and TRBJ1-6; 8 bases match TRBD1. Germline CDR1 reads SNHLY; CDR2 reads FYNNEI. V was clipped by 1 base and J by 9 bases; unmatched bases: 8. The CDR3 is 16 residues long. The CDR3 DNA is TGTGCCAGCAGTGAAGACAAGTGGACAGGGAGTTCACCCCTCCACTTT. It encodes CASSEDKWTGSSPLHF.

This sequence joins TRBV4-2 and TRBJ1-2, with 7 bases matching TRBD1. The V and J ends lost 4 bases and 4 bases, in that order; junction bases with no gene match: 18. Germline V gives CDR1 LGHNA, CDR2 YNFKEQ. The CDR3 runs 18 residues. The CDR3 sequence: CASSPPSSTGANIYGYTF. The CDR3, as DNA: TGTGCCAGCAGCCCCCCGTCCTCTACAGGGGCCAACATCTATGGCTACACCTTC.

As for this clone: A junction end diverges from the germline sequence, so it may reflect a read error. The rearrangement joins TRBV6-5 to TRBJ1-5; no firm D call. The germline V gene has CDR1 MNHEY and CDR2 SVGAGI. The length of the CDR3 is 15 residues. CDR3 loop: CTSSTRGGKYQPQHF. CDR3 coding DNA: TGTACCAGCAGTACCCGCGGAGGGAAGTATCAGCCCCAGCATTTT.

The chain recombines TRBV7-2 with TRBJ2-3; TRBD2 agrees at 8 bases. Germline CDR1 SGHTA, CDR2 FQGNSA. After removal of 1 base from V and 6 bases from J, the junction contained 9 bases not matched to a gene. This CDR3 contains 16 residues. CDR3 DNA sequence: TGTGCCAGCAGCTTAGTTATGGCGGGGGGCGGCGATACGCAGTATTTT. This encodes CASSLVMAGGGDTQYF.

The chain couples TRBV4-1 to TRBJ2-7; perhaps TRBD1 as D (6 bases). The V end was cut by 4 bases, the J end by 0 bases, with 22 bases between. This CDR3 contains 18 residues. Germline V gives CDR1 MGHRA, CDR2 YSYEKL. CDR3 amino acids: CASSRTGTQGGSSYEQYF. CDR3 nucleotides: TGCGCCAGCAGCCGGACCGGGACACAAGGGGGTAGCTCCTACGAGCAGTACTTC.

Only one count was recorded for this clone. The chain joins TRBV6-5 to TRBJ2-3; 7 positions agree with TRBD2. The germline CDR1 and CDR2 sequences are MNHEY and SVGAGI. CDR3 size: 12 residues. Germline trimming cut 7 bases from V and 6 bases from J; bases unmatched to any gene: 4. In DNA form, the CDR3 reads TGTGCCAGCAACGACGGGGGGGATACGCAGTATTTT. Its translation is CASNDGGDTQYF.

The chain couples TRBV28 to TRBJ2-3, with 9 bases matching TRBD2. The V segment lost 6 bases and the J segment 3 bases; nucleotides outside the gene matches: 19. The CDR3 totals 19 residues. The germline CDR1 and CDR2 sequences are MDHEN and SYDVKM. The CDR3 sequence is CASSPGPILAGVRTDTQYF. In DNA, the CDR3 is TGTGCCAGCAGCCCAGGGCCCATTTTAGCGGGAGTCCGAACAGATACGCAGTATTTT.